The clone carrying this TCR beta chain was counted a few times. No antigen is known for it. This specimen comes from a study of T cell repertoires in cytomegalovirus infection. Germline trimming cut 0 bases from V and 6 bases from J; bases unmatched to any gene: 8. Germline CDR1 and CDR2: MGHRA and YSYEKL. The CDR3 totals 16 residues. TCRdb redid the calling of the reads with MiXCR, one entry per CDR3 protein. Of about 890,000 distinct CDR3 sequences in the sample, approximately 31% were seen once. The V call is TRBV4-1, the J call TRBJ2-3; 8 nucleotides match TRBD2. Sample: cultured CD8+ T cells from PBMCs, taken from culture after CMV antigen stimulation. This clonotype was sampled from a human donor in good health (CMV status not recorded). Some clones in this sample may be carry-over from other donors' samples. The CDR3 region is CASSQEGAGGQDTQYF. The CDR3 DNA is TGCGCCAGCAGCCAAGAAGGGGCGGGGGGCCAGGATACGCAGTATTTT.